One sample yielded the 27 T cell receptor beta chains listed below, sequenced in a study of T-cell memory formation after mild COVID-19 (dated by TCRdb to about 2021). The library was produced with 5' RACE. Sequencing was performed on an Illumina NovaSeq 6000. The public reads were reprocessed in TCRdb via fastp at Q25 and MiXCR, keeping in-frame beta chains. Identical CDR3 proteins give one entry, which carries the most common genes and DNA. The sample table contains 380,000 or so distinct CDR3 sequences; only one count was recorded for approximately 15% of them. The ten largest account for around a fifth of the sample. Sequenced: PBMCs or a T cell subset sorted from them (not recorded which). These receptor sequences come from a man between 18 and 35 years old who had mild COVID-19 (a few samples of this study predate the infection). The sample titles of this study are shuffled in the database, so cell type and time point are left out; the donor was told from shared clones.

In its sample, this clonotype was seen many times. The rearrangement links TRBV5-6 to TRBJ1-2; no firm D call. CDR3 length equals 14 residues. The germline gives CDR1 SGHDT, CDR2 YYEEEE. The V gene lost 0 bases and the J gene lost 4 bases, with 10 bases spanning the gap. This chain's CDR3 is CASSLVGVGYGYTF. In DNA form, the CDR3 reads TGTGCCAGCAGCTTGGTCGGAGTAGGCTATGGCTACACCTTC.

This clonotype was counted at least ten times. The V gene is TRBV6-5, the J gene TRBJ2-1, with D tentatively TRBD1 or TRBD2 (5 bases each). The CDR3 runs to 15 residues. Germline-derived CDR1 and CDR2 are MNHEY and SVGAGI. Trimming left V 6 bases short and J 6 bases short, with 18 bases between. CDR3 region: CASSRRFGAGNEQFF. The CDR3 nucleotides are TGTGCCAGCAGCCGACGTTTCGGGGCGGGCAATGAGCAGTTCTTC.

Ten or more counts support this clonotype. V gene TRBV5-1 combines with J gene TRBJ2-4, with a possible D match to TRBD2 (6 bases). CDR1 is SGHRS, CDR2 YFSETQ, per germline. The CDR3 loop spans 14 amino acids. The V and J ends lost 0 bases and 7 bases respectively, with 11 bases between them. The CDR3 nucleotides are TGCGCCAGCAGCTTGGATGGAGGGTCCAACATTCAGTACTTC. Residues: CASSLDGGSNIQYF.

This clonotype was counted only a few times. The rearrangement uses TRBV7-2 and TRBJ1-1; tentatively, D is TRBD1 (6 bases). V lost 5 bases and J 1 base, leaving 14 bases between the germline ends. This CDR3 is built from 15 residues. Germline V gene data show CDR1 as SGHTA and CDR2 as FQGNSA. The DNA for the CDR3 is TGTGCCAGCAGCCACGGGGGACATCGGAACACTGAAGCTTTCTTT. It encodes CASSHGGHRNTEAFF.

This clonotype was seen more than once but under ten times. The chain employs TRBV9 and TRBJ2-3, with TRBD2 matching over 8 bases. V was clipped by 4 bases and J by 2 bases; unmatched bases: 9. Germline V gene sequence: CDR1 SGDLS, CDR2 YYNGEE. The CDR3 is 16 residues long. The chain's CDR3 is CASSILAGSNTDTQYF. The DNA for the CDR3 is TGTGCCAGCAGCATTTTAGCGGGGAGCAACACAGATACGCAGTATTTT. Complete variable domain (other parts from reference TRBV9 and TRBJ2-3): DSGVTQTPKHLITATGQRVTLRCSPRSGDLSVYWYQQSLDQGLQFLIQYYNGEERAKGNILERFSAQQFPDLHSELNLSSLELGDSALYFCASSILAGSNTDTQYFGPGTRLTVL.

This chain joins TRBV7-2 and TRBJ2-5; D gene ambiguous. CDR3 length equals 14 residues. CDR1 and CDR2 from the germline V gene are SGHTA and FQGNSA. The V gene lost 3 bases and the J gene lost 5 bases, with 13 bases spanning the gap. CDR3 sequence reads: CASSFRPVEETQYF. The CDR3 coding sequence is TGTGCCAGCAGCTTCCGACCCGTCGAGGAGACCCAGTACTTC.

V and J are TRBV6-2 or TRBV6-3 and TRBJ2-5, with 8 nucleotides matching TRBD2. The V gene end was trimmed by 4 bases and the J gene end by 4 bases; junction bases not matched to a gene: 5. CDR1 and CDR2 from the germline V gene are MNHEY and SVGEGT. The length of the CDR3 is 14 residues. The CDR3 coding sequence is TGTGCCAGCAGTTCGGGGGGGCGGGCAGAGACCCAGTACTTC. This codes for CASSSGGRAETQYF.

This clonotype was seen more than once but under ten times. V usage is TRBV7-2 and J usage is TRBJ2-5; unclear D gene. The CDR3 is 14 amino acids. In germline, CDR1 is SGHTA, CDR2 FQGNSA. Trimming took 2 bases from V and 5 from J, leaving 12 bases between them. The CDR3 spells CASSLPALSETQYF. The CDR3, as DNA: TGTGCCAGCAGCTTACCTGCCCTGTCGGAGACCCAGTACTTC.

Worth noting for this clonotype: A junction end diverges from the germline sequence, so it may reflect a read error. The chain combines TRBV20-1 with TRBJ1-1; weak D call: TRBD1 (5 bases). Germline V gives CDR1 DFQATT, CDR2 SNEGSKA (reference sequence). CDR3 length: 14 amino acids. The CDR3 DNA follows: TGCAGAGCTAGAGGGGAGGGACCGAAGACTGAAGCTTTCTTT. Protein: CRARGEGPKTEAFF.

This clonotype was seen a handful of times. This chain connects TRBV7-9 to TRBJ2-3; tentatively, D is TRBD2 (7 bases). This CDR3 is built from 18 residues. Germline CDR1 reads SEHNR; CDR2 reads FQNEAQ (reference sequence). V gave up 5 bases and J gave up 0 bases, with 21 bases separating them. CDR3 loop: CASSAFRGGGFSTDTQYF. CDR3 bases: TGTGCCAGCAGCGCCTTTCGCGGGGGCGGCTTTAGCACAGATACGCAGTATTTT.

The chain combines TRBV19 with TRBJ2-3; TRBD2 is a possible D gene (6 bases). There are 15 residues in the CDR3. Germline V lookup: CDR1 LNHDA, CDR2 SQIVND (reference sequence). Trimming pared 3 bases from V and 0 bases from J, leaving 10 bases between. The CDR3 coding sequence is TGTGCCAGTAGTATCTTCGCGGGGAGCACAGATACGCAGTATTTT. This encodes CASSIFAGSTDTQYF.

This clonotype was seen a handful of times. This chain uses TRBV25-1 with TRBJ2-7; 8 bases are shared with TRBD1. Trimming removed 1 base from V and 1 base from J; junction bases left unmatched: 3. CDR1 is MGHDK, CDR2 SYGVNS, per germline. The CDR3 has 15 residues. This chain's CDR3 is CASSESRTGSYEQYF. CDR3 sequence (DNA): TGTGCCAGCAGTGAATCGAGGACAGGGTCCTACGAGCAGTACTTC.

Only a few counts were recorded for this clonotype. This chain links TRBV20-1 with TRBJ2-3; no clear D. This CDR3 is 11 amino acids long. Germline V gives CDR1 DFQATT, CDR2 SNEGSKA (reference sequence). CDR3 sequence reads: CGRRSTDTQYF. The DNA of the CDR3 is TGCGGTAGGCGTTCCACAGATACGCAGTATTTT.

This chain connects TRBV4-2 to TRBJ2-5; tentative D call: TRBD2 (5 bases). Germline lookup yields CDR1 LGHNA and CDR2 YNFKEQ. This CDR3 spans 17 amino acids. V was clipped by 1 base and J by 2 bases, with 17 bases between them. CDR3 nucleotides: TGTGCCAGCAGCCAAGGGAGGTGGGGTCTTACGCAAGAGACCCAGTACTTC. This translates into CASSQGRWGLTQETQYF.

This clonotype was seen ten or more times. This chain joins TRBV29-1 and TRBJ1-2; a possible D gene is TRBD1 (5 bases). Per the germline V gene, CDR1 is SQVTM and CDR2 is ANQGSEA. The V end lost 2 bases, the J end lost 2 bases, and 12 bases lay between the germline ends. The CDR3 spans 14 residues. CDR3 protein: CSVERGAENYGYTF. The CDR3 coding sequence is TGCAGCGTTGAACGCGGGGCGGAAAACTATGGCTACACCTTC.

This clonotype was seen a few times. V gene TRBV23-1 combines with J gene TRBJ1-5; D remains unclear. TRBV23-1 is identified as an open reading frame with a role that is uncertain. The CDR3 extends over 14 amino acids. Trimming removed 4 bases from V and 0 bases from J, with 7 bases in between. CDR3 residues: CASSRNYSNQPQHF. Written as DNA, the CDR3 is TGCGCCAGCAGTCGGAATTATAGCAATCAGCCCCAGCATTTT.

This clonotype was counted a few times. The genes are TRBV6-2 or TRBV6-3 and TRBJ2-3; D ambiguous. The CDR3 sequence is 12 residues long. V was trimmed by 6 bases and J by 4 bases, leaving 8 bases between them. Germline CDR1 and CDR2: MNHEY and SVGEGT. The CDR3 nucleotides read TGTGCCAGCAGCAAAGAAGCAGATACGCAGTATTTT. The encoded protein is CASSKEADTQYF.

The table lists this clonotype with a few counts. The gene calls are TRBV5-1 and TRBJ2-1; 15 bases agree with TRBD2. Germline loops: CDR1 SGHRS, CDR2 YFSETQ. The CDR3 consists of 18 residues. After removal of 4 bases from V and 1 base from J, the junction contained 6 bases not matched to a gene. This CDR3 is CASSAGLAGGLSYNEQFF. In DNA form, the CDR3 reads TGCGCCAGCAGCGCGGGACTAGCGGGGGGACTATCCTACAATGAGCAGTTCTTC.

This clonotype occurred a few times. The J gene is TRBJ2-5, the V gene TRBV12-3 or TRBV12-4; possibly TRBD1 for D (7 bases). V shed 5 bases and J shed 2 bases, with 15 bases lying between them. The CDR3 totals 15 residues. The CDR3 region is CASSRWRDRQETQYF. CDR3 coding DNA: TGTGCCAGCAGTCGCTGGCGGGACAGACAAGAGACCCAGTACTTC.

This clonotype came up a few times. The V and J genes are TRBV7-9 and TRBJ2-2; 9 nucleotides match TRBD1. The V and J ends lost 6 bases and 4 bases, in that order; junction bases with no gene match: 6. The CDR3 spans 15 residues. Per the germline V gene, CDR1 is SEHNR and CDR2 is FQNEAQ (reference sequence). In DNA form, the CDR3 reads TGTGCCAGCAGACGGGGACAGGGTTTCACCGGGGAGCTGTTTTTT. Residues: CASRRGQGFTGELFF.

This rearrangement joins TRBV5-1 to TRBJ2-1, with TRBD1 matching over 8 bases. Germline CDR1 SGHRS, CDR2 YFSETQ. The CDR3 length is 15 residues. V was clipped by 4 bases and J by 4 bases; unmatched bases: 7. The CDR3 sequence is CASSGETGVYNEQFF. CDR3 sequence (DNA): TGCGCCAGCAGCGGCGAGACAGGGGTATACAATGAGCAGTTCTTC.

This clonotype showed up just a few times. The V and J genes are TRBV20-1 and TRBJ2-5; D unresolved. CDR3 size: 14 residues. Trimming left V 6 bases short and J 1 base short, with 15 bases between. The germline V gene has CDR1 DFQATT and CDR2 SNEGSKA (reference sequence). The CDR3 is CSANRPGTQETQYF. CDR3 in DNA: TGCAGTGCCAACCGGCCCGGCACCCAAGAGACCCAGTACTTC.

This clonotype was found a few times. The chain is built from TRBV4-2 and TRBJ2-1; 9 nucleotides line up with TRBD1. J was trimmed by 4 bases and V by 1 base; bases with no gene match: 5. The CDR3 is made up of 16 amino acids. Germline V CDR1 and CDR2: LGHNA, YNFKEQ. DNA for the CDR3: TGTGCCAGCAGCCAAGGGGGGACAGGGCCATACAATGAGCAGTTCTTC. Its protein product is CASSQGGTGPYNEQFF.

This clonotype has at least ten counts. The chain recombines TRBV5-1 with TRBJ1-1; D remains unclear. Trimming pared 2 bases from V and 3 bases from J, leaving 8 bases between. The CDR3 length is 13 residues. Germline loops: CDR1 SGHRS, CDR2 YFSETQ. CDR3 sequence reads: CASSFVRDTEAFF. CDR3 DNA sequence: TGCGCCAGCAGCTTCGTACGGGACACTGAAGCTTTCTTT.

The CDR3 DNA is TGTGCCAGCAGCTCCACAGGGGTGAGGAGCACTGAAGCTTTCTTT. This encodes CASSSTGVRSTEAFF. The V and J genes are TRBV7-2 and TRBJ1-1; TRBD1 aligns across 7 bases. The CDR3 is made up of 15 amino acids. The J segment lost 4 bases and the V segment lost 4 bases, leaving 9 bases of the junction unmatched. Per the germline V gene, CDR1 is SGHTA and CDR2 is FQGNSA.

J is TRBJ1-1 and V is TRBV5-1; D not certain. Trimming cost V 7 bases and J 1 base, with 8 bases left between them. Germline CDR1 SGHRS, CDR2 YFSETQ. The CDR3 spans 12 residues. CDR3 in DNA: TGCGCCAGCGCTAATGGGAACACTGAAGCTTTCTTT. Encoded protein: CASANGNTEAFF.

This chain joins TRBV7-9 and TRBJ1-1, with 8 bases that match TRBD1. This CDR3 is 13 amino acids long. V dropped 5 bases and J dropped 4; count of bases not matched to a gene: 3. The germline V gene encodes CDR1 SEHNR and CDR2 FQNEAQ (reference sequence). Here the CDR3 reads CASSRTGTTEAFF. The DNA for the CDR3 is TGTGCCAGCAGCAGGACAGGGACCACTGAAGCTTTCTTT.